The 17 T cell receptor beta chains presented below share a single source sample, sequenced in a study of blood T cell repertoires in COVID-19. Method: immunoSEQ multiplex PCR; TCRdb's copy keeps in-frame clones and lacks some. The sample has a few hundred thousand clones, over 75% seen once. The sample was PBMCs or T cells enriched from blood (not recorded which). The source is a woman aged 25 to 39 who had recovered from COVID-19.

The genes are TRBV5-6 and TRBJ2-7, with a tentative D call TRBD2 (6 bases). The CDR3 runs 15 residues. The ends were cut back, 4 bases at V and 0 bases at J, with 14 bases in the middle. Germline-derived CDR1 and CDR2 are SGHDT and YYEEEE. The CDR3 protein is CASSPGTGSSYEQYF. The CDR3 DNA is TGTGCCAGCAGCCCCGGGACTGGAAGCTCCTACGAGCAGTACTTC.

As DNA, the CDR3 is TGTGCCAGCAGTTCCCTTACCTCTAGCGGGAGGAGTTACAATGAGCAGTTCTTC. This translates into CASSSLTSSGRSYNEQFF. V is TRBV28 and J is TRBJ2-1, with 11 bases fitting TRBD2. The CDR3 has 18 residues. Germline V gives CDR1 MDHEN, CDR2 SYDVKM. With 4 bases clipped from V and 4 bases from J, the junction kept 12 bases outside the gene matches.

The chain is built from TRBV13 and TRBJ2-7; 10 bases match TRBD1. With V trimmed by 3 bases and J by 5 bases, 7 bases remained unmatched. From germline, CDR1 is PRHDT and CDR2 FYEKMQ (reference sequence). This CDR3 is 15 amino acids long. CDR3 bases: TGTGCCAGCAGCTTCGCCGGGACAGGGGACCACGAGCAGTACTTC. Translating it yields CASSFAGTGDHEQYF.

The gene calls are TRBV25-1 and TRBJ2-1; a possible D gene is TRBD2 (6 bases). Trimming took off 2 bases at V and 7 bases at J, with 18 bases between the two ends. This CDR3 has 16 amino acids. Germline V gene sequence: CDR1 MGHDK, CDR2 SYGVNS. The CDR3 DNA reads TGTGCCAGCAGTGAACCTGGAGGGTACGTCGTTAATGAGCAGTTCTTC. This sequence encodes CASSEPGGYVVNEQFF.

The J gene is TRBJ1-4, the V gene TRBV6-5; D is possibly TRBD1 (6 bases). The germline gives CDR1 MNHEY, CDR2 SVGAGI. The germline V and J ends were trimmed by 2 bases and 4 bases, with 14 bases remaining between them. The CDR3 runs 16 residues. The CDR3 region is CASSYLTDSHNEKLFF. As DNA, the CDR3 is TGTGCCAGCAGTTACCTGACGGACAGCCATAATGAAAAACTGTTTTTT.

The chain links TRBV3-1 (or the pseudogene TRBV3-2) to TRBJ1-1, with 11 bases that match TRBD1. The CDR3 sequence is 18 residues long. CDR1 LGHDT and CDR2 YNNKEL come from the germline V gene (reference sequence). With 2 bases clipped from V and 1 base from J, the junction kept 9 bases outside the gene matches. CDR3 DNA sequence: TGTGCCAGCAGCCAACCAGGAGGGACAGGGGGACCGAACACTGAAGCTTTCTTT. This codes for CASSQPGGTGGPNTEAFF.

The gene calls are TRBV3-1 (or the pseudogene TRBV3-2) and TRBJ1-2; D might be TRBD1 (5 bases). The CDR3 is 17 amino acids. Trimming left V 1 base short and J 3 bases short, with 18 bases between. From germline, CDR1 is LGHDT and CDR2 YNNKEL (reference sequence). CDR3 amino acids: CASSQGVLGGNHYGYTF. DNA for the CDR3: TGTGCCAGCAGCCAAGGGGTTCTCGGGGGAAACCACTATGGCTACACCTTC.

The J gene is TRBJ1-5, the V gene TRBV7-3; D remains unclear. The CDR3 extends over 14 amino acids. V lost 1 base and J 6 bases, leaving 10 bases between the germline ends. Germline values: CDR1 SGHTA, CDR2 FQGTGA. The CDR3, as DNA: TGTGCCAGCAGCTTAATGCTGGGGAGTCAGCCCCAGCATTTT. It is translated as CASSLMLGSQPQHF.

The chain is built from TRBV5-1 and TRBJ1-2, with 7 positions matching TRBD1. The V gene end was trimmed by 5 bases and the J gene end by 2 bases; junction bases not matched to a gene: 12. Germline V gives CDR1 SGHRS, CDR2 YFSETQ. CDR3 length: 16 residues. The CDR3 DNA sequence: TGCGCCAGCAGGTTGAGTTCCGGGACAGACAACTATGGCTACACCTTC. This codes for CASRLSSGTDNYGYTF.

The chain recombines TRBV18 with TRBJ2-7; 7 bases are a match to TRBD1. Unmatched junction bases numbered 5, after V lost 0 bases and J lost 0 bases. Per the germline V gene, CDR1 is KGHSH and CDR2 is LQKENI. The CDR3 covers 16 residues. The DNA of the CDR3 is TGTGCCAGCTCACCACCAGGTGGGACAGCCTCCTACGAGCAGTACTTC. Its protein is CASSPPGGTASYEQYF.

The chain carries TRBV16 and TRBJ1-6; D ambiguous. CDR1 is KGHSY and CDR2 is FQNENV in the germline V gene. The CDR3 has 15 residues. The ends were cut back, 3 bases at V and 6 bases at J, with 12 bases in the middle. CDR3 coding DNA: TGTGCCAGCAGCCACGCATACTTCGTTAATTCACCCCTCCACTTT. Translated: CASSHAYFVNSPLHF.

A single count supports this clone. This sequence joins TRBV6-5 and TRBJ1-3; D remains unclear. The V and J ends lost 6 bases and 3 bases respectively, with 6 bases between them. The CDR3 length is 12 residues. The germline V gene encodes CDR1 MNHEY and CDR2 SVGAGI. The CDR3 DNA reads TGTGCCAGCAGGAACTTTGGAAACACCATATATTTT. Its protein is CASRNFGNTIYF.

As DNA, the CDR3 is TGTGCCAGCTCACCCGACGGACTAGCGGGTTATGAGACCCAGTACTTC. Encoded protein: CASSPDGLAGYETQYF. The gene calls are TRBV18 and TRBJ2-5; 11 bases agree with TRBD2. V gave up 3 bases and J gave up 5 bases; unmatched junction bases: 8. Germline V gene sequence: CDR1 KGHSH, CDR2 LQKENI. This CDR3 is built from 16 residues.

CDR3 DNA: TGTGCCAGCAGCCCCCAATTCGGAGGTGCTAATGAAAAACTGTTTTTT. Translating it yields CASSPQFGGANEKLFF. This chain links TRBV5-5 with TRBJ1-4; D not certain. Germline lookup yields CDR1 SGHKS and CDR2 YYEKEE (reference sequence). V was pared by 4 bases and J by 3 bases, with 16 bases between. The CDR3 contains 16 residues.

The J gene is TRBJ2-3, the V gene TRBV19, with D perhaps TRBD1 (6 bases). This CDR3 has 13 amino acids. Germline V gene sequence: CDR1 LNHDA, CDR2 SQIVND (reference sequence). The V and J ends lost 5 bases and 6 bases respectively, with 12 bases between them. This chain's CDR3 is CASSVQGADTQYF. The CDR3 bases are TGTGCCAGTAGTGTACAGGGTGCGGATACGCAGTATTTT.

V gene TRBV4-2 combines with J gene TRBJ2-1, with 8 bases identical to TRBD2. Germline CDR1 LGHNA, CDR2 YNFKEQ. This CDR3 has 16 amino acids. Trimming cost V 2 bases and J 6 bases; bases outside gene matches: 9. CDR3 region: CASSQISGTNANEQFF. The DNA of the CDR3 is TGTGCCAGCAGCCAAATTAGCGGGACCAACGCCAATGAGCAGTTCTTC.

This clone has a handful of counts. The chain carries TRBV29-1 and TRBJ2-1, with TRBD1 identical over 7 bases. The CDR3 spans 11 residues. Germline values: CDR1 SQVTM, CDR2 ANQGSEA. V lost 7 bases and J lost 9; bases outside the gene matches: 6. CDR3 loop: CSAPKGAEQFF. CDR3 in DNA: TGCAGCGCGCCCAAGGGGGCTGAGCAGTTCTTC.